This TCR beta chain is drawn from a study of cytomegalovirus exposure and HLA in healthy donors. Points from the study as a whole: Reports described diagnosis of cytomegalovirus status by the classifier as highly specific and sensitive.

Amplification used 60 Vbeta primers and 13 Jbeta primers. TCRdb keeps only in-frame clones here, not all; method: immunoSEQ multiplex PCR. The sample lists tens of thousands of clones, about 71% occurring once. A word on this clone: Its matching antigen is unknown.

This CDR3 comprises 15 residues. Trimming stripped 1 base from V and 0 bases from J, with 9 bases between. Germline assignment: CDR1 LGHNA and CDR2 YSLEER. The sample was PBMCs. The chain combines TRBV4-3 with TRBJ1-1; D is perhaps TRBD1 (6 bases). The clonotype comes from a woman between 50 and 59 years old in good health and CMV-seropositive. The CDR3 is CASSQVDRLNTEAFF. CDR3 DNA: TGCGCCAGCAGCCAAGTAGACAGGTTGAACACTGAAGCTTTCTTT.